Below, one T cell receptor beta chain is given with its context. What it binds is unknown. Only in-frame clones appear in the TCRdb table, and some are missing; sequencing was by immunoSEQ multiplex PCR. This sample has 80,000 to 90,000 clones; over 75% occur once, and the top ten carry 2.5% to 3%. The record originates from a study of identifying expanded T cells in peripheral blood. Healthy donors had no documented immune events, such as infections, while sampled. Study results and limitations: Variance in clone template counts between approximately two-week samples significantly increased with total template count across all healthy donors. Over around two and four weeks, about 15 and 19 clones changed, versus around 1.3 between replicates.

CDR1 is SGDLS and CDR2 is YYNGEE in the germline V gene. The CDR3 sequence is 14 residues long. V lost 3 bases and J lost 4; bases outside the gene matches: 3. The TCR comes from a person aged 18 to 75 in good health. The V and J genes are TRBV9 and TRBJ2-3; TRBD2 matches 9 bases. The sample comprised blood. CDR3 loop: CASSDLAGADTQYF. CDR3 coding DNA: TGTGCCAGCAGCGACTTAGCGGGGGCAGATACGCAGTATTTT.